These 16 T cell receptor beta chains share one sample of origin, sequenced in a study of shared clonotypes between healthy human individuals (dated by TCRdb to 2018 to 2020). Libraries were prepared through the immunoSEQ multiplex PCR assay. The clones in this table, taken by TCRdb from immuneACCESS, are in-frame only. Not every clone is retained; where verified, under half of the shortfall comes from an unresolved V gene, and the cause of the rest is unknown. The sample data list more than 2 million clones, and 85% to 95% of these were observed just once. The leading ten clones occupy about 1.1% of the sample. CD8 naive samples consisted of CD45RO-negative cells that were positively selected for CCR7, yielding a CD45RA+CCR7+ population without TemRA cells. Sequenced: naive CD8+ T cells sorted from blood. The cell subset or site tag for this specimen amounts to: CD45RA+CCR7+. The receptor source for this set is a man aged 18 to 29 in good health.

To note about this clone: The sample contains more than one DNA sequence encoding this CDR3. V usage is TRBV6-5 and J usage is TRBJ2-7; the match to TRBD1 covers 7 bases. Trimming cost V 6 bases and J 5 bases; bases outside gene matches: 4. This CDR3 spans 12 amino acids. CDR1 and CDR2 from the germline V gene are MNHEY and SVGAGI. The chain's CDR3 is CASSQGTDEQYF. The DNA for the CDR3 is TGTGCCAGCAGCCAAGGGACAGACGAGCAGTACTTC.

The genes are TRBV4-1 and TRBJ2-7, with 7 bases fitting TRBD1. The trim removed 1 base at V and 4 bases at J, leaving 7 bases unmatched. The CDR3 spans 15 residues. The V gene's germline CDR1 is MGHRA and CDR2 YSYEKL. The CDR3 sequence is CASSQAGTAFYEQYF. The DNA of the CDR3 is TGCGCCAGCAGCCAAGCCGGGACAGCTTTTTACGAGCAGTACTTC.

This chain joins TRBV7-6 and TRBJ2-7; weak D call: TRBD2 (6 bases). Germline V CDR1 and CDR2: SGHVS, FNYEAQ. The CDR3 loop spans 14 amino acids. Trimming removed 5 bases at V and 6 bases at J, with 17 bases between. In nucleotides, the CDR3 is TGTGCCAGCAGCCCCGTTTTGGAGGGTCGCGAGCAGTACTTC. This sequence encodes CASSPVLEGREQYF.

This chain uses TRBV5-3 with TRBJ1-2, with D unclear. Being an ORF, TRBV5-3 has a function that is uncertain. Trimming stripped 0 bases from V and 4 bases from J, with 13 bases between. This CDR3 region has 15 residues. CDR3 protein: CARSLDGRRAYGYTF. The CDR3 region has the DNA TGTGCCAGAAGCTTGGATGGCAGGAGAGCCTATGGCTACACCTTC.

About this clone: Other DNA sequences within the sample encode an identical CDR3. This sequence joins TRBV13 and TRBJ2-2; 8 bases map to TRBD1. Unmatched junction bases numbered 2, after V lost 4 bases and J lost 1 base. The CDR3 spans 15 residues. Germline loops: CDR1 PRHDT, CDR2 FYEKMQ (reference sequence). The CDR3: CASSSDRGNTGELFF. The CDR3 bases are TGTGCCAGCAGCTCCGACAGGGGGAACACCGGGGAGCTGTTTTTT. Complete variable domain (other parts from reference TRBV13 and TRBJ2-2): AAGVIQSPRHLIKEKRETATLKCYPIPRHDTVYWYQQGPGQDPQFLISFYEKMQSDKGSIPDRFSAQQFSDYHSELNMSSLELGDSALYFCASSSDRGNTGELFFGEGSRLTVL.

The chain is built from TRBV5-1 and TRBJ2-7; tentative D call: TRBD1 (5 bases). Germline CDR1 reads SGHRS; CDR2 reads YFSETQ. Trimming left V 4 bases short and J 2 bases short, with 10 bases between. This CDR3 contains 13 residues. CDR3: CASSLGHAYEQYF. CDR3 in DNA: TGCGCCAGCAGCCTCGGACATGCCTACGAGCAGTACTTC. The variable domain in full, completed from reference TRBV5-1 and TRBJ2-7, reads KAGVTQTPRYLIKTRGQQVTLSCSPISGHRSVSWYQQTPGQGLQFLFEYFSETQRNKGNFPGRFSGRQFSNSRSEMNVSTLELGDSALYLCASSLGHAYEQYFGPGTRLTVT.

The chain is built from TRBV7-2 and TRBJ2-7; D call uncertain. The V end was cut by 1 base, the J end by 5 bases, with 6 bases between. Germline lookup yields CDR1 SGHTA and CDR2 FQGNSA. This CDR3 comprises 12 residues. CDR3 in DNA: TGTGCCAGCAGCTTAGTACCGGACGAGCAGTACTTC. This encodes CASSLVPDEQYF.

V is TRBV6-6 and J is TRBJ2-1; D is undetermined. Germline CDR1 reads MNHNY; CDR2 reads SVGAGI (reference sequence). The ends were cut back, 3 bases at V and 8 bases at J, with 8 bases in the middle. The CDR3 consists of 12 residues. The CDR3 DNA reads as TGTGCCAGCAGTTATGTAGATTATGAGCAGTTCTTC. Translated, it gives CASSYVDYEQFF.

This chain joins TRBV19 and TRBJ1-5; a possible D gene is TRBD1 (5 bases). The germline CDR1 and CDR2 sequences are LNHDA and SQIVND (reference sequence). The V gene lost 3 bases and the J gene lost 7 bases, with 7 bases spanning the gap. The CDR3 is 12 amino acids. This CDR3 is CASSMGVQPQHF. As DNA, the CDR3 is TGTGCCAGTAGTATGGGGGTCCAGCCCCAGCATTTT.

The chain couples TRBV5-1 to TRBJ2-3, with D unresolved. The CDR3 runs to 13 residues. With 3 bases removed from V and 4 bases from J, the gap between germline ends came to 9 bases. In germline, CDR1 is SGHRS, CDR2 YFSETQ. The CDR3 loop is CASSSDLPDTQYF. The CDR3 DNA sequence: TGCGCCAGCAGCTCCGACTTGCCAGATACGCAGTATTTT.

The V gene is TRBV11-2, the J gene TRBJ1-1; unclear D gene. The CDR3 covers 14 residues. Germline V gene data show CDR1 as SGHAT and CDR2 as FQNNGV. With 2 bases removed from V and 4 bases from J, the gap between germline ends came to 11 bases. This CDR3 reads CASSLSGWGTEAFF. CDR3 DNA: TGTGCCAGCAGCTTAAGTGGTTGGGGCACTGAAGCTTTCTTT.

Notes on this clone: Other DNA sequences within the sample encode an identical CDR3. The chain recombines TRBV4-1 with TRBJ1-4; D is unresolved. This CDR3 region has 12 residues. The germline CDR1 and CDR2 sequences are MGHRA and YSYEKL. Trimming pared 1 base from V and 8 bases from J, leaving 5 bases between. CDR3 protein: CASSQVGEKLFF. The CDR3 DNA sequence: TGCGCCAGCAGCCAAGTTGGGGAAAAACTGTTTTTT.

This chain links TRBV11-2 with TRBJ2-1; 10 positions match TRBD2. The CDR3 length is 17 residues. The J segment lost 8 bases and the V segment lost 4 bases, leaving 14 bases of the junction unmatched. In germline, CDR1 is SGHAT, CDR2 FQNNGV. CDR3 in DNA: TGTGCCAGCAGCTCGGAAAGTTTTCTAGCGGGAGATTATGAGCAGTTCTTC. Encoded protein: CASSSESFLAGDYEQFF.

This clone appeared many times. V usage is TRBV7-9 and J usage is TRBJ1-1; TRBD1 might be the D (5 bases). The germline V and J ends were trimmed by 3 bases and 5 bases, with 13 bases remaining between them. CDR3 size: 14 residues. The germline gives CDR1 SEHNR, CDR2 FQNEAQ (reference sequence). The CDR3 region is CASSFTGGGTEAFF. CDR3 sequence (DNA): TGTGCCAGCAGCTTCACCGGGGGAGGAACTGAAGCTTTCTTT. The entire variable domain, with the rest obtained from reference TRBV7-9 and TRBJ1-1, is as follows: DTGVSQNPRHKITKRGQNVTFRCDPISEHNRLYWYRQTLGQGPEFLTYFQNEAQLEKSRLLSDRFSAERPKGSFSTLEIQRTEQGDSAMYLCASSFTGGGTEAFFGQGTRLTVV.

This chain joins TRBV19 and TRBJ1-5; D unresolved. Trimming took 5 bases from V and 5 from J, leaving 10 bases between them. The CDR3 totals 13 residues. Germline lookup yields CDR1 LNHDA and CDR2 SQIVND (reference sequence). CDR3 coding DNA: TGTGCCAGTAGTTTATACAGCGATCAGCCCCAGCATTTT. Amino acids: CASSLYSDQPQHF.

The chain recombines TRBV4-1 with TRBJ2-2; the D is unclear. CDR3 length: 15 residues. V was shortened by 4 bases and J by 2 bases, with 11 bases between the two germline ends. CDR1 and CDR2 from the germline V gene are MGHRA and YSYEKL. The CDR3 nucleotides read TGCGCCAGCAGCCCCCGGGTCCTTAACACCGGGGAGCTGTTTTTT. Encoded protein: CASSPRVLNTGELFF.